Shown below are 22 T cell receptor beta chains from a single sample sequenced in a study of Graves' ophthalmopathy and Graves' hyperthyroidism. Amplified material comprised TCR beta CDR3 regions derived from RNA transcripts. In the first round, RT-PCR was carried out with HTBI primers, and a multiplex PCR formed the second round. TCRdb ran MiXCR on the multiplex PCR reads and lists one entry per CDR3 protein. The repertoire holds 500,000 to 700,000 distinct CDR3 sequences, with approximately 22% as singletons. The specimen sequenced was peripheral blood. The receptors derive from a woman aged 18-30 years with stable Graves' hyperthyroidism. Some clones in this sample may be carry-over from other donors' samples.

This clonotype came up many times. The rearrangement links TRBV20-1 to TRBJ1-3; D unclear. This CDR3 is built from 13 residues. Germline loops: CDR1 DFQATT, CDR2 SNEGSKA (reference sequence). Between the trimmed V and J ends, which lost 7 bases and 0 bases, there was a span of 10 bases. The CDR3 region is CSGTANSGNTIYF. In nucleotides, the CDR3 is TGCAGTGGCACAGCGAACTCTGGAAACACCATATATTTT.

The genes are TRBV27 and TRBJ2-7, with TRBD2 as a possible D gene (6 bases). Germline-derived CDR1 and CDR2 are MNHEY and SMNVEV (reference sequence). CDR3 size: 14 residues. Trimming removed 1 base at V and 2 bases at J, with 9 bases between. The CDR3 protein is CASSLYSSAYEQYF. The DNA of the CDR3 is TGTGCCAGCAGTTTATATTCTAGCGCCTACGAGCAGTACTTC.

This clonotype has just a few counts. The CDR3 sequence: CASAKGGWETQYF. DNA of the CDR3: TGTGCCAGCGCGAAAGGGGGCTGGGAGACCCAGTACTTC. The chain has TRBV19 and TRBJ2-5; 7 bases are shared with TRBD1. The CDR3 sequence is 13 residues long. V trimming: 9 bases; J trimming: 5 bases; junction bases outside the gene matches: 9. CDR1 and CDR2 from the germline V gene are LNHDA and SQIVND (reference sequence).

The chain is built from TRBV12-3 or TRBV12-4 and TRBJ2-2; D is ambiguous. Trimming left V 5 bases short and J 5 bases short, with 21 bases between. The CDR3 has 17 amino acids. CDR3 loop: CASSPLSAAEWTGELFF. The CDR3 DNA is TGTGCCAGCAGTCCGTTATCCGCGGCGGAATGGACCGGGGAGCTGTTTTTT.

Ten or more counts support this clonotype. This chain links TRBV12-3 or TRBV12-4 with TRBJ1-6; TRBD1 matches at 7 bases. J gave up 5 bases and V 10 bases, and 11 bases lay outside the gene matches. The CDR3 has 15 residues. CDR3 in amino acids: CANRSYRGNNSPLHF. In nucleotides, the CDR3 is TGTGCCAACAGAAGCTACAGGGGCAATAATTCACCCCTCCACTTT.

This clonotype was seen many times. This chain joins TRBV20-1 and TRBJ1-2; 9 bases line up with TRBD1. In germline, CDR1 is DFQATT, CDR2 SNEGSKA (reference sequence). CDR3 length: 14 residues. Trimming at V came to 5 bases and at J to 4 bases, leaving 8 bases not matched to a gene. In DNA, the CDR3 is TGCAGTGCTGGGCAAGGGGGACAGGGCTATGGCTACACCTTC. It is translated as CSAGQGGQGYGYTF.

CDR3 sequence: CAWSVLAGGETQYF. The CDR3 DNA is TGTGCCTGGAGTGTACTAGCGGGCGGGGAGACCCAGTACTTC. This rearrangement joins TRBV30 to TRBJ2-5, with 9 bases that match TRBD2. With V trimmed by 0 bases and J by 5 bases, 4 bases remained unmatched. This CDR3 is built from 14 residues. The germline gives CDR1 GTSNPN, CDR2 SVGIG (reference sequence).

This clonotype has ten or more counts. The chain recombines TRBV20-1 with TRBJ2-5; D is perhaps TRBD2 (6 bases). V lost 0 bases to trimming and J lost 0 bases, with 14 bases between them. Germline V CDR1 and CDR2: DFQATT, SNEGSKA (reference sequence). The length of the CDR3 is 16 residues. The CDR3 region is CSARDRTGTYQETQYF. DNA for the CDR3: TGCAGTGCTAGAGACCGAACCGGGACTTACCAAGAGACCCAGTACTTC.

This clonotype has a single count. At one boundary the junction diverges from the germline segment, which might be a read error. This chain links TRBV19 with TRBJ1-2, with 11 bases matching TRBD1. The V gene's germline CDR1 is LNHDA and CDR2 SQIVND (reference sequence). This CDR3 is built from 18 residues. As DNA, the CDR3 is TGTGCTAGTAGTCCACCGGACAGGGGGCTGATATGGGACTATGGCTACAGCTTC. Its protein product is CASSPPDRGLIWDYGYSF.

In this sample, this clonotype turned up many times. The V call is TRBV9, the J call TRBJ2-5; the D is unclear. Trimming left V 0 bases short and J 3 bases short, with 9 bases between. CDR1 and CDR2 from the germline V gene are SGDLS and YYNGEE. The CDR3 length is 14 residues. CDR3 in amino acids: CASSVEGLEETQYF. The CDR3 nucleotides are TGTGCCAGCAGCGTAGAGGGTTTGGAAGAGACCCAGTACTTC. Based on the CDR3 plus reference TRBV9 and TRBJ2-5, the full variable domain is DSGVTQTPKHLITATGQRVTLRCSPRSGDLSVYWYQQSLDQGLQFLIQYYNGEERAKGNILERFSAQQFPDLHSELNLSSLELGDSALYFCASSVEGLEETQYFGPGTRLLVL.

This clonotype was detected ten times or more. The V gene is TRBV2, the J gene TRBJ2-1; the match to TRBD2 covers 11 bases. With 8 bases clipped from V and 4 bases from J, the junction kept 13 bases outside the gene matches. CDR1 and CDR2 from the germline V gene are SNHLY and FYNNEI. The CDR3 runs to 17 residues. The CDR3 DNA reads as TGTGCCAGCCAGGGACTAGCGGAAGGGGGGGTTTACAATGAGCAGTTCTTC. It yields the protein CASQGLAEGGVYNEQFF.

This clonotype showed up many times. The CDR3 loop is CASSVFGTVAGELFF. In DNA, the CDR3 is TGTGCCAGCAGCGTCTTCGGGACTGTGGCCGGGGAGCTGTTTTTT. The rearrangement links TRBV11-2 to TRBJ2-2; maybe TRBD2 (6 bases). V was pared by 5 bases and J by 6 bases, with 16 bases between. The CDR3 is made up of 15 amino acids. Germline loops: CDR1 SGHAT, CDR2 FQNNGV.

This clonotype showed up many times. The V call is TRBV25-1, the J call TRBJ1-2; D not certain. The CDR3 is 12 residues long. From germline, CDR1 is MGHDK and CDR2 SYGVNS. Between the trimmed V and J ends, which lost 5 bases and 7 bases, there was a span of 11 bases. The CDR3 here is CASSSELLGYTF. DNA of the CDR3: TGTGCCAGCAGTTCGGAGTTACTTGGCTACACCTTC.

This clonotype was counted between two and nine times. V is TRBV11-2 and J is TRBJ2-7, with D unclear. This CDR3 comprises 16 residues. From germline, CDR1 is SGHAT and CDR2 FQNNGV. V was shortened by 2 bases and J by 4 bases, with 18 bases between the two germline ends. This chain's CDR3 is CASSLNNPDEPYEQYF. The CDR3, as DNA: TGTGCCAGCAGCTTAAACAACCCCGACGAGCCTTACGAGCAGTACTTC.

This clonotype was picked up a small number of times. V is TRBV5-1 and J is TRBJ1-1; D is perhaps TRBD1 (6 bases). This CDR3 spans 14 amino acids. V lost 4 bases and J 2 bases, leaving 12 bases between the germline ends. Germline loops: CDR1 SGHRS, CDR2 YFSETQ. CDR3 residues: CASSPLDSNTEAFF. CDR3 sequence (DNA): TGCGCCAGCAGCCCGTTGGACAGTAACACTGAAGCTTTCTTT.

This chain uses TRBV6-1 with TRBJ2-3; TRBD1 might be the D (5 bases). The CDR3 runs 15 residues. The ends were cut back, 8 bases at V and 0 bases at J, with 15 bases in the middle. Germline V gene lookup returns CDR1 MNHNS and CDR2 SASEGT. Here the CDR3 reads CASRPRVSSTDTQYF. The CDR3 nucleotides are TGTGCCAGCCGGCCCAGGGTCTCTAGCACAGATACGCAGTATTTT.

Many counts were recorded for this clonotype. The CDR3 spells CASSLPLRGGANTEAFF. In DNA, the CDR3 is TGTGCCAGCAGCTTACCCCTCAGGGGGGGGGCAAACACTGAAGCTTTCTTT. The chain recombines TRBV11-1 with TRBJ1-1; 7 bases fit TRBD1. This CDR3 contains 17 residues. Germline assignment: CDR1 SGHAT and CDR2 FQDESV (reference sequence). Losses at the gene ends were 2 bases for V and 2 bases for J; bases not matched to a gene: 11.

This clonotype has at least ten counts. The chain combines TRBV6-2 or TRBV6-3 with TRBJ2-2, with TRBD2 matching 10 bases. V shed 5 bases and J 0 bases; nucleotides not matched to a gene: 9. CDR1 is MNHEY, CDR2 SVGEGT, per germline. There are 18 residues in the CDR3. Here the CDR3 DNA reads TGTGCCAGCAGTCCCAAGCCTAGCGGGGGATCGAACACCGGGGAGCTGTTTTTT. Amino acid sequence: CASSPKPSGGSNTGELFF.

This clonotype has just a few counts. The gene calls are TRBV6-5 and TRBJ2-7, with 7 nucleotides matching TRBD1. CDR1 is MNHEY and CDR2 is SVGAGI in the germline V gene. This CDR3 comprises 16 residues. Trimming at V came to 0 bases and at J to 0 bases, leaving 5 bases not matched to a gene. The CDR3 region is CASSYSGGTVSYEQYF. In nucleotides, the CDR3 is TGTGCCAGCAGTTACTCCGGTGGGACAGTCTCCTACGAGCAGTACTTC.

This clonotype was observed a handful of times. CDR3 nucleotide sequence: TGTGCCAGCAGTTACTCGGCCTATACTGAAGCTTTCTTT. Its translation: CASSYSAYTEAFF. The chain employs TRBV6-5 and TRBJ1-1, with D unclear. The CDR3 length is 13 residues. Germline V gene lookup returns CDR1 MNHEY and CDR2 SVGAGI. Trimming removed 0 bases at V and 5 bases at J, with 7 bases between.

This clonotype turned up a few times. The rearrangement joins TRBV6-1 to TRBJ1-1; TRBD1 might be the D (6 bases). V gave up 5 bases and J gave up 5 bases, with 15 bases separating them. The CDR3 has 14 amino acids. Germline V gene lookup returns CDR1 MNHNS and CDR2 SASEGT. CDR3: CASSRQAGGTEAFF. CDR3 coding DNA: TGTGCCAGCAGTCGACAGGCTGGGGGAACTGAAGCTTTCTTT.

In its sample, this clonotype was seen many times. CDR3 residues: CASSFLNRGNTIYF. In nucleotides, the CDR3 is TGTGCCAGCAGTTTTCTAAACAGGGGGAACACCATATATTTT. The chain has TRBV12-3 or TRBV12-4 and TRBJ1-3, with 8 bases lining up with TRBD1. The CDR3 consists of 14 residues. With 3 bases clipped from V and 7 bases from J, the junction kept 5 bases outside the gene matches.